This note documents a single T cell receptor (beta chain) sequence. Its antigen specificity is not known. Base qualities were left out, and no much larger clone turns up one base away. According to the study, the label for this sample's treatment or condition signals: over 15 received Ad26.COV2.S at low or high dose, single or two shots; roughly 5 received placebo; per-sample allocation not given. Repertoires of vaccine and placebo recipients were sequenced from samples collected on day 63 after the first injection. In Cohort 1b, around 23 adults aged 18-55 years were enrolled at a single site in Boston, USA, between 29 July and 7 August 2020. Ad26.COV2.S was a replication-incompetent adenovirus type 26 vector that expressed a prefusion-stabilized SARS-CoV-2 spike protein derived from the original Wuhan strain. These data are taken from a study of Ad26.COV2.S vaccination and SARS-CoV-2 variants (dated by TCRdb to the early 2020s). Background on the whole study: Donors in the vaccine arm were drawn from COV1001, a multicentre, randomized, double-blind, placebo-controlled phase I-IIa trial testing Ad26.COV2.S in healthy adults. Ad26.COV2.S was administered intramuscularly at 5 x 10^10 or 1 x 10^11 viral particles, either as a single shot or as two shots given 56 days apart. TCRbeta repertoire sequencing was used to assess the specificity and breadth of SARS-CoV-2-reactive T cell receptors after Ad26.COV2.S vaccination. The TCR-sequenced set comprised around 32 samples: about 19 Ad26.COV2.S vaccine recipients, 5 placebo recipients and 8 SARS-CoV-2 convalescent individuals. Trial participants were randomized into five groups of five, in which low-dose or high-dose Ad26.COV2.S was given once or twice, or placebo was given on both occasions. Throughout the experiments and outcome assessment, investigators stayed blinded to trial group allocation. Beyond this particular receptor, the publication reports: Comparable non-spike TCR breadth was observed between vaccine and placebo recipients, consistent with only spike being contained in the vaccine. After vaccination, substantial breadth of spike-specific CD8+ and CD4+ T cell responses was reported. According to the authors, total T cell responses may have been underestimated by the TCR breadth and depth analyses. The study was not powered for comparison of responses between vaccine doses or regimens. Spike-specific TCR breadth was higher in Ad26.COV2.S recipients than in placebo recipients (P = 0.0014).

The immunoSEQ Assay was used to sequence TCRbeta CDR3 regions. After extraction, genomic DNA underwent amplification by bias-controlled multiplex PCR, followed by high-throughput sequencing. From the authors' description of their analysis: To quantify the absolute abundance of each unique TCRbeta CDR3 region, sequences were collapsed and filtered. Usable DNA was measured by amplifying reference genes present in all nucleated cells, and TCRbeta template counts were normalized to that usable DNA to estimate T cell fraction. Repertoire TCRs were annotated as SARS-CoV-2-specific when V gene, CDR3 amino acid sequence and J gene were exactly matched to a known reactive TCR set. The reference SARS-CoV-2 TCR set was obtained from MIRA and was filtered for enrichment in COVID-19-positive ImmuneCODE repertoires, whereby public or cross-reactive TCRs were removed. Drawing on the MIRA antigens, annotated TCRs were analysed further at the level of specific ORF or position within ORF. Breadth was defined as annotated unique rearrangements over total unique productive rearrangements; depth was the summed frequency of those rearrangements. TCR breadth was compared between groups using two-sided Wilcoxon rank-sum tests. The clones in this table, taken by TCRdb from immuneACCESS, are in-frame only. Not every clone is retained; where verified, under half of the shortfall comes from an unresolved V gene, and the cause of the rest is unknown. V and J calls and clone size follow that table, whereas D and trimming were derived from the DNA. Present in this sample are roughly 400,000 clones, about 89% of which were seen just once. Jointly, the top ten make up around 1.9% of the sample.

There are 17 amino acids in the CDR3, from cysteine to phenylalanine inclusive. The sequence is cut down to CDR3 DNA, 51 bases in frame from base 1. After removal of 0 bases from V and 2 bases from J, the junction retains 10 bases not matched to a gene. CDR1 and CDR2 are drawn from the germline V gene: SGHRS, YFSETQ. The chain joins TRBV5-1 to TRBJ2-7, and 8 junctional nucleotides match TRBD1. The sequencing used peripheral blood, collected in a trial of Ad26.COV2.S vaccine versus placebo. The origin of this receptor is a person aged 18 to 65 who received the Ad26.COV2.S COVID-19 vaccine or a placebo. The CDR3 region has the sequence CASSLAARAQGAYEQYF. The DNA is TGCGCCAGCAGCTTGGCCGCGCGGGCACAGGGGGCCTACGAGCAGTACTTC.